One and the same sample provided the 3 T cell receptor beta chains below, sequenced in a study of T cell repertoires in cytomegalovirus infection. Using its own MiXCR run on the reads, TCRdb lists one record per CDR3 protein. The sample consists of 250,000 to 300,000 distinct CDR3 sequences, roughly 24% of them appearing once. The sequenced sample consisted of PBMCs. The origin of the receptors is a human donor in good health (CMV status not recorded). Some clones in this sample may be carry-over from other donors' samples.

This clonotype was picked up many times. The chain employs TRBV6-2 or TRBV6-3 and TRBJ2-2, with TRBD2 matching 7 bases. The length of the CDR3 is 16 residues. The V gene's germline CDR1 is MNHEY and CDR2 SVGEGT. Trimming took 6 bases from V and 1 from J; bases not matched to a gene: 8. The CDR3 nucleotides read TGTGCCAGCAGGACCTGGAGCGGGATGAACACCGGGGAGCTGTTTTTT. It is translated as CASRTWSGMNTGELFF.

This chain joins TRBV5-4 and TRBJ2-1; 7 bases line up with TRBD2. The germline V gene has CDR1 SGHNT and CDR2 YYREEE (reference sequence). The CDR3 is 15 residues long. V gave up 0 bases and J gave up 5 bases; unmatched junction bases: 5. The CDR3 DNA reads as TGTGCCAGCAGCTTGGGGCGGGGAGGGAACAATGAGCAGTTCTTC. It yields the protein CASSLGRGGNNEQFF. The full variable domain, completed using reference TRBV5-4 and TRBJ2-1, is ETGVTQSPTHLIKTRGQQVTLRCSSQSGHNTVSWYQQALGQGPQFIFQYYREEENGRGNFPPRFSGLQFPNYSSELNVNALELDDSALYLCASSLGRGGNNEQFFGPGTRLTVL.

The V call is TRBV6-2 or TRBV6-3, the J call TRBJ1-1, with 9 positions matching TRBD1. With V trimmed by 5 bases and J by 3 bases, 16 bases remained unmatched. This CDR3 has 18 residues. Germline values: CDR1 MNHEY, CDR2 SVGEGT. CDR3 residues: CASSTHRDRDRGDTEAFF. The CDR3 region has the DNA TGTGCCAGCAGTACTCACCGGGACAGGGATCGGGGTGACACTGAAGCTTTCTTT.